This T cell receptor beta chain was sequenced for a study of T cells in Graves' hyperthyroidism and ophthalmopathy. This clonotype was seen at least ten times. From germline, CDR1 is SEHNR and CDR2 FQNEAQ (reference sequence). The CDR3 is 16 residues long. V was clipped by 11 bases and J by 6 bases; unmatched bases: 19. Amplified regions were TCR beta CDR3 sequences from RNA transcripts. HTBI primers were employed in a first-round RT-PCR of the TCR CDR3. TCRdb re-called the multiplex PCR reads with MiXCR, one entry per CDR3 protein. The repertoire includes roughly 350,000 distinct CDR3 sequences, more than 12% of them detected once, and about 18% sits in the top ten.

The specimen sequenced was blood. This receptor was obtained from a woman aged 25 to 39 with Graves' ophthalmopathy. J is TRBJ2-3 and V is TRBV7-9; 8 nucleotides line up with TRBD2. The CDR3 DNA reads as TGTGCCGGACGTCGGAGCGGGGGCCCTCAGGAGGATACGCAGTATTTT. Encoded protein: CAGRRSGGPQEDTQYF.